This T cell receptor beta chain was captured in a study of T cells in women clearing cervical HPV infection (dated by TCRdb to 2016 to 2019). About the full investigation: The cases were some 27 women with histologically confirmed HPV16-related CIN3 or worse, and 2 of these cases were invasive cancers. The 25 or so controls were women who cleared a single incident HPV16 infection within 12 months without developing precancer or cancer. Blood from cases was drawn at the visit where the lesion was first identified, while blood from controls was drawn once the infection was no longer detected. Among cases, blood sampling came a median of roughly 150 days after lesion detection, with an interquartile range of roughly 85 to 200 days. Since HLA typing was available for only a few women, HLA type could not be ruled out as a confounder. Nested within Costa Rica's Guanacaste HPV Natural History Study, an exploratory proof-of-principle case-control study compared TCR repertoires across cervical HPV16 outcomes. Cases and controls were matched on age within five years and on year of sample collection. Median age was about 35 years in cases versus approximately 37 in controls, and baseline characteristics did not differ significantly. In the parent cohort, 10,000 to 11,000 women aged 18 or older were enrolled in Guanacaste, Costa Rica, during about 1993 to 1994 and then followed for approximately 7 years. Five blinded duplicates per group were added as quality controls, so that about 60 samples were obtained: about 50 participants and some 10 replicates. Broad study findings and their caveats: By combining richness with V gene abundances, random forest classifiers separated cases from controls with an estimated AUC of about 0.82. Because the number of T cells per sample was unknown, the richness differences could reflect varying T-cell content rather than repertoire biology. TRBV6-7 relative abundance was lower in cases than in controls (approximately 0.11% versus 0.16%; Bonferroni P = 0.0008). Whether associations preceded infection or resulted from infection could not be shown with the cross-sectional design, and effector/memory subsets and HPV-specific T cells were not isolated. CIN3+ cases had significantly higher TCR repertoire richness than controls across sequencing depths, but evenness did not differ between the groups.

TCR beta CDR3 regions were amplified by multiplex PCR from an average of about 1,100 ng genomic DNA per sample using the immunoSEQ assay. To correct primer bias, the assay used a complete synthetic TCR repertoire to set an amplification baseline. Amplicons were sequenced on the Illumina platform. Regarding the original processing steps: Sequence errors were corrected by clustering with frequency ratios and a modified nearest-neighbor algorithm, and the sequences were then analyzed in the immunoSEQ Analyzer using IMGT gene definitions. At each rarefaction depth, TCR richness and evenness were averaged across 20 rarefaction repeats, and any sample with fewer sequences than the depth was left out. Wilcoxon rank sum tests with FDR correction were used to compare relative abundances of V, D and J genes between the groups. For the blinded duplicates, the intraclass correlation was approximately 96% for TCR richness and averaged around 81% across roughly 65 gene segments. TCRdb re-hosts the immuneACCESS table, in-frame sequences only. Its copies lack some clones; in the studies checked, an unresolved V gene accounts for under half of them, and the cause for the rest is not known. D and trimming were read from the DNA, whereas the V and J calls and clone size are those reported in that table. The sample's clone listing holds tens of thousands of clones. Of the sample, around 10% is held by the ten largest clones.

Every participant had a single incident cervical HPV16 infection, and prevalent HPV16 infections were excluded. Cervical HPV DNA was detected with MY09/MY11 PCR, and genotyping was done with dot-blot hybridization. Fifteen mL of heparinized blood were centrifuged, and the buffy coat was split into aliquots, frozen at -30 degrees C, and then kept at -80 degrees C. Genomic DNA was extracted from buffy coat specimens using QIAGEN kits. A note on this clone: Its antigen is unknown. The read ends 3 residues before the CDR3 terminus; that terminus is restored from the germline J gene.

V loses 2 bases of germline sequence and J loses 1 base, and the interval between the two ends is 12 bases. From a lookup of the germline V gene, CDR1 and CDR2 are SGHRS and YFSETQ. Measured from the cysteine to the phenylalanine, the CDR3 is 15 residues long. Part of the CDR3 DNA is given, 36 bases translated from base 1. The sample comprised blood buffy coat. The receptor was isolated from a woman aged 18-70 years with a cervical HPV16 infection that either progressed to CIN3+ or cleared (not recorded which). The receptor chain draws on TRBV5-1 and TRBJ2-5; the D gene lacks a confident call. The sequenced CDR3 bases are TGCGCCAGCAGCTTTGGGCAGCTACTCCAAGAGACC. Its protein product is CASSFGQLLQET. From start to end, the CDR3 is CASSFGQLLQETQYF.